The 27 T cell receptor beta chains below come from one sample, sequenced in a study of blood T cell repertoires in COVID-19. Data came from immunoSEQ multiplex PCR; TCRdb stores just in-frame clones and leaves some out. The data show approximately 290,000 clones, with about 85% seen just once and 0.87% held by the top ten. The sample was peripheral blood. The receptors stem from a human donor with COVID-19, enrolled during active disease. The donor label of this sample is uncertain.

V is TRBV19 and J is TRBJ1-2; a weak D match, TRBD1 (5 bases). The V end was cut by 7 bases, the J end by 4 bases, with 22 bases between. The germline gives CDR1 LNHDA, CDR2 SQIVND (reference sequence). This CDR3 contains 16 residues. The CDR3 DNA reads TGTGCCAGTACTCCCGGGGGTGGGGCACGGGGCTATGGCTACACCTTC. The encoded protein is CASTPGGGARGYGYTF.

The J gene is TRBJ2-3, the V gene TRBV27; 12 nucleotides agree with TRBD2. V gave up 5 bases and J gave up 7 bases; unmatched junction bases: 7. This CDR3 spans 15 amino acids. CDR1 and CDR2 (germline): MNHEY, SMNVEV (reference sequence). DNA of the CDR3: TGTGCCAGCAGTCGACTAGCGGGAGCCGGCAATACGCAGTATTTT. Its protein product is CASSRLAGAGNTQYF.

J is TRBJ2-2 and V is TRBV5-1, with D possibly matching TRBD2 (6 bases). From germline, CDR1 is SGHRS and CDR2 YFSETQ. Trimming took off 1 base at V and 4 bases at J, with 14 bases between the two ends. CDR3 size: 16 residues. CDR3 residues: CASSLSGVQITGELFF. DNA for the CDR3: TGCGCCAGCAGCTTGTCGGGAGTCCAAATCACCGGGGAGCTGTTTTTT.

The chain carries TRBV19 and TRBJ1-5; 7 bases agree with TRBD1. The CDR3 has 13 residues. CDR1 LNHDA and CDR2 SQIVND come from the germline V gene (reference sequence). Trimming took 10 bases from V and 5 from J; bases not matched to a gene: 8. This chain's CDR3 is CATQDRAHQPQHF. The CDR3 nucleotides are TGTGCCACACAAGACAGGGCCCATCAGCCCCAGCATTTT.

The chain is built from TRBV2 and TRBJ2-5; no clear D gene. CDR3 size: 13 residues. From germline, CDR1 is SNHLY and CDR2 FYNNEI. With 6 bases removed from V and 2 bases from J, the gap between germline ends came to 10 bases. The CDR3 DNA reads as TGTGCCAGCAGAAGACTCCAGCAAGAGACCCAGTACTTC. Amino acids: CASRRLQQETQYF.

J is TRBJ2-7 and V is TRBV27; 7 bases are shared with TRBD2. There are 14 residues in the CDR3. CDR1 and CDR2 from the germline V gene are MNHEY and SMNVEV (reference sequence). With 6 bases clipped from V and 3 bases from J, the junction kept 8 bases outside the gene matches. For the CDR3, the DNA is TGTGCCAGCAGCCTCCGAGGCGGGAGCTACGAGCAGTACTTC. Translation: CASSLRGGSYEQYF.

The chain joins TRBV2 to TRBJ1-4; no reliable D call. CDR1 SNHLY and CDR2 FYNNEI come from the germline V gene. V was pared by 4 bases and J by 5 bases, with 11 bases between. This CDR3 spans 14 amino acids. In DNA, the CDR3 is TGTGCCAGCAGTGTGGTGCGACAAAATGAAAAACTGTTTTTT. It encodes CASSVVRQNEKLFF. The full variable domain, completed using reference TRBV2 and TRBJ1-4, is EPEVTQTPSHQVTQMGQEVILRCVPISNHLYFYWYRQILGQKVEFLVSFYNNEISEKSEIFDDQFSVERPDGSNFTLKIRSTKLEDSAMYFCASSVVRQNEKLFFGSGTQLSVL.

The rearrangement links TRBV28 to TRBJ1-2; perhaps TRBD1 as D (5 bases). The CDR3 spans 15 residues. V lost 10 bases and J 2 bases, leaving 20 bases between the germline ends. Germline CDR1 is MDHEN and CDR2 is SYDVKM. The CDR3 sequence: CATLPPGAGNYGYTF. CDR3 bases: TGTGCCACCCTCCCACCGGGAGCAGGGAACTATGGCTACACCTTC.

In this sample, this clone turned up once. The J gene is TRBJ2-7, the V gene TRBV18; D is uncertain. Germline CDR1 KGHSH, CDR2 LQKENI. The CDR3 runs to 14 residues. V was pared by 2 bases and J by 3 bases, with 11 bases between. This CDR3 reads CASSPGQQLYEQYF. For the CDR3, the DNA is TGTGCCAGCTCACCAGGGCAGCAACTCTACGAGCAGTACTTC.

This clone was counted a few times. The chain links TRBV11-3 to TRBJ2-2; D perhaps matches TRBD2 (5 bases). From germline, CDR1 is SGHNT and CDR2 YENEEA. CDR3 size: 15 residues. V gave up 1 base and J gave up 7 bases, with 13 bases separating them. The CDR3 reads CASSLVVGDGGELFF. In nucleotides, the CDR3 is TGTGCCAGCAGCTTAGTTGTGGGAGATGGCGGGGAGCTGTTTTTT.

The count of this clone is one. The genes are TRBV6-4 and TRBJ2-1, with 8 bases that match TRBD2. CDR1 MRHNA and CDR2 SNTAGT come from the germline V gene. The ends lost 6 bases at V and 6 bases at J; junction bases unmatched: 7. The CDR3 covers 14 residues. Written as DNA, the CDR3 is TGTGCCAGCAGCCGGGAGGGCCTGGTCAATGAGCAGTTCTTC. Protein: CASSREGLVNEQFF.

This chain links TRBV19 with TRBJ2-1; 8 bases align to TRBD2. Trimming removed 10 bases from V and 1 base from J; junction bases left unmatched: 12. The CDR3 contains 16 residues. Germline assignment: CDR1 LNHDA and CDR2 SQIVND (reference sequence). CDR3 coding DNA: TGTGCCACCCTAGACGCCAGCGGGAGATCCTACAATGAGCAGTTCTTC. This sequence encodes CATLDASGRSYNEQFF.

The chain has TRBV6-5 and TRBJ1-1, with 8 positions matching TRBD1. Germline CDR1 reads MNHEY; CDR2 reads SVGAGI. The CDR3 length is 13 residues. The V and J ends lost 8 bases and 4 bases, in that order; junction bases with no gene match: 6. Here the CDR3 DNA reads TGTGCCAGCGCGGCAGGGGGCCTCACTGAAGCTTTCTTT. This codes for CASAAGGLTEAFF.

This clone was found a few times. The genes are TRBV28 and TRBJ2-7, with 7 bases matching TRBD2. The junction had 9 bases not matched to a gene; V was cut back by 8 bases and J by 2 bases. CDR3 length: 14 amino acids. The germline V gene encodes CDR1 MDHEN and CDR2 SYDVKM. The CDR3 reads CASGSGTRPYEQYF. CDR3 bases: TGTGCCAGCGGCAGCGGGACTCGCCCCTACGAGCAGTACTTC. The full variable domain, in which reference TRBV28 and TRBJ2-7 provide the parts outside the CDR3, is DVKVTQSSRYLVKRTGEKVFLECVQDMDHENMFWYRQDPGLGLRLIYFSYDVKMKEKGDIPEGYSVSREKKERFSLILESASTNQTSMYLCASGSGTRPYEQYFGPGTRLTVT.

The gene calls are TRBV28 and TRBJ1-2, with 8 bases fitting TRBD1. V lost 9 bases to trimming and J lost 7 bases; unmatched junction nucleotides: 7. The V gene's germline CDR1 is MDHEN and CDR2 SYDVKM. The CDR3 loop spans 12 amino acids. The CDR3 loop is CASGQGLGGYTF. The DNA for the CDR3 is TGTGCCAGTGGACAGGGCCTTGGTGGCTACACCTTC.

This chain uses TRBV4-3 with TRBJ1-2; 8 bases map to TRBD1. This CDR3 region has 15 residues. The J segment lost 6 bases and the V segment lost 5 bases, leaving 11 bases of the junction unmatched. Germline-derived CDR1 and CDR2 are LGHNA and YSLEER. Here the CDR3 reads CASSDRQGRLDGYTF. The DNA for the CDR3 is TGCGCCAGCAGCGATCGACAGGGGCGCCTTGATGGCTACACCTTC.

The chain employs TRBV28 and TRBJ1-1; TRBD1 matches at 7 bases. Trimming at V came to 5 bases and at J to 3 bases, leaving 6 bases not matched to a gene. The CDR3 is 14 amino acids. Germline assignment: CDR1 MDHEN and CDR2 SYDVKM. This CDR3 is CASSRSTGDTEAFF. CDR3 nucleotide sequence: TGTGCCAGCAGTCGATCCACAGGGGACACTGAAGCTTTCTTT.

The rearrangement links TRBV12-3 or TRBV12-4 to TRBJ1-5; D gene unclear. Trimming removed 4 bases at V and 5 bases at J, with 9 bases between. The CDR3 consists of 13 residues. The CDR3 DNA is TGTGCCAGCAGTTCCGACACTTATCAGCCCCAGCATTTT. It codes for CASSSDTYQPQHF.

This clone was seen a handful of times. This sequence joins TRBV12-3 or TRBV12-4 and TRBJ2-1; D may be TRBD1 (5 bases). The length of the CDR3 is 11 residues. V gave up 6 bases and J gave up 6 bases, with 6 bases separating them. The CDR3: CASRRGNEQFF. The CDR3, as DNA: TGTGCCAGCAGAAGGGGCAATGAGCAGTTCTTC.

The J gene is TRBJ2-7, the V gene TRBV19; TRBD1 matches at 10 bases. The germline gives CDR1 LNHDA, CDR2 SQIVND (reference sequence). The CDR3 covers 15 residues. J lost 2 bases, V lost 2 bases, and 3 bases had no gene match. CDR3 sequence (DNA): TGTGCCAGTAGTATATGGGACAGGGGTACCTACGAGCAGTACTTC. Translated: CASSIWDRGTYEQYF.

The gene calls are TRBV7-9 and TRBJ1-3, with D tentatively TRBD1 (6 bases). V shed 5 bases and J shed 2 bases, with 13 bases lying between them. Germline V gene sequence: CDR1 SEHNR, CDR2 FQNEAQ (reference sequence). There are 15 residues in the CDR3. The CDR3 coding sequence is TGTGCCAGCAGCCGGGAACAGGGACCTGGAAACACCATATATTTT. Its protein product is CASSREQGPGNTIYF.

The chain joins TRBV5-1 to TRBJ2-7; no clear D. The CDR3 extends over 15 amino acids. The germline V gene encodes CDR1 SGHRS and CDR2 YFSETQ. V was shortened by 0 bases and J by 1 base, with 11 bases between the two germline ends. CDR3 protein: CASSLVPETSYEQYF. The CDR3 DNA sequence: TGCGCCAGCAGCTTGGTCCCGGAGACTTCCTACGAGCAGTACTTC.

The CDR3 DNA is TGTGCCAGCAGCTCTCGTCGGGCAGGGATTGGGGAGACCCAGTACTTC. As protein: CASSSRRAGIGETQYF. This chain uses TRBV28 with TRBJ2-5; perhaps TRBD1 as D (5 bases). With 6 bases removed from V and 5 bases from J, the gap between germline ends came to 22 bases. Germline CDR1 reads MDHEN; CDR2 reads SYDVKM. This CDR3 contains 16 residues. Filled out from reference TRBV28 and TRBJ2-5, the complete variable domain reads DVKVTQSSRYLVKRTGEKVFLECVQDMDHENMFWYRQDPGLGLRLIYFSYDVKMKEKGDIPEGYSVSREKKERFSLILESASTNQTSMYLCASSSRRAGIGETQYFGPGTRLLVL.

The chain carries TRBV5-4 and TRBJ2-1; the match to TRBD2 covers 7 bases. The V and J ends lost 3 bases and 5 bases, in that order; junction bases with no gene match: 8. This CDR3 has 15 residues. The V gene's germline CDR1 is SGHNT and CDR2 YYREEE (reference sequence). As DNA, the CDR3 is TGTGCCAGCAGCTCCCGACTAGCCAACCACAATGAGCAGTTCTTC. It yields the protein CASSSRLANHNEQFF.

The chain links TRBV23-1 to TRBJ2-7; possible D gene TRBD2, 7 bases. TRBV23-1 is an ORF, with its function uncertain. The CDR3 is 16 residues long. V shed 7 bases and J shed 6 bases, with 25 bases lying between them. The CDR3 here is CASNLGGRRRPCEQYF. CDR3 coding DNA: TGCGCCAGCAACTTGGGGGGGCGGAGGAGGCCCTGCGAGCAGTACTTC.

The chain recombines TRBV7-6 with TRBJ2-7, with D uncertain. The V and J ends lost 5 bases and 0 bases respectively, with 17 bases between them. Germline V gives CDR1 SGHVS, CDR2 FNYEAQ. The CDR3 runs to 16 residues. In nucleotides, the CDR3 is TGTGCCAGCAGCCCCGGTAGCCGAAGAGGCTCCTACGAGCAGTACTTC. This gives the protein CASSPGSRRGSYEQYF.

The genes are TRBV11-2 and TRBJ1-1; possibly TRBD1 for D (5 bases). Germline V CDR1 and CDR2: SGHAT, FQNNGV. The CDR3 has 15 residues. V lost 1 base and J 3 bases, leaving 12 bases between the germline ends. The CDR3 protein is CASSLVTGAYTEAFF. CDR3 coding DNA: TGTGCCAGCAGCTTAGTTACAGGCGCCTACACTGAAGCTTTCTTT.